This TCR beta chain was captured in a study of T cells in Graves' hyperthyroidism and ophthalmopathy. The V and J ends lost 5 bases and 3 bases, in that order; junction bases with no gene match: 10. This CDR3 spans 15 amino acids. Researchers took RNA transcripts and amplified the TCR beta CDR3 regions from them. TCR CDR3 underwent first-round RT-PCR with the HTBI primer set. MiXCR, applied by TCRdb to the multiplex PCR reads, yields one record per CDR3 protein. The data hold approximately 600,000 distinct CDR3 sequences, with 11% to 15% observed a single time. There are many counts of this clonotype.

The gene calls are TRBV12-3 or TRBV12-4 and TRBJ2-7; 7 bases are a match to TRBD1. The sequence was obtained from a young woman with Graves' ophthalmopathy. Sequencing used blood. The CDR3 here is CASSPSPGQLYEQYF. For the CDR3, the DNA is TGTGCCAGCAGTCCTAGTCCGGGACAGCTCTACGAGCAGTACTTC.